This T cell receptor beta chain was captured by sequencing in a study of T cell responses to AZD1222 COVID-19 vaccine. Overall study results and limits: Repertoire collection took place solely once the T cell response had peaked.

Produced via immunoSEQ multiplex PCR; TCRdb's table is partial and in-frame only. The data contain 140,000 to 150,000 clones, approximately 85% of them singletons. Germline loops: CDR1 MDHEN, CDR2 SYDVKM. V shed 2 bases, J shed 6 bases, and the junction held 3 bases outside the gene matches. The CDR3 loop spans 13 amino acids. As concerns this clone: Its antigen is unknown.

This receptor was obtained from an adult in good health. This chain uses TRBV28 with TRBJ1-2, with TRBD1 identical over 7 bases. The material sequenced was peripheral blood, taken on day 0 of AZD1222 vaccination. CDR3 protein: CASSLEGAHGYTF. In DNA form, the CDR3 reads TGTGCCAGCAGTTTAGAGGGGGCCCATGGCTACACCTTC.